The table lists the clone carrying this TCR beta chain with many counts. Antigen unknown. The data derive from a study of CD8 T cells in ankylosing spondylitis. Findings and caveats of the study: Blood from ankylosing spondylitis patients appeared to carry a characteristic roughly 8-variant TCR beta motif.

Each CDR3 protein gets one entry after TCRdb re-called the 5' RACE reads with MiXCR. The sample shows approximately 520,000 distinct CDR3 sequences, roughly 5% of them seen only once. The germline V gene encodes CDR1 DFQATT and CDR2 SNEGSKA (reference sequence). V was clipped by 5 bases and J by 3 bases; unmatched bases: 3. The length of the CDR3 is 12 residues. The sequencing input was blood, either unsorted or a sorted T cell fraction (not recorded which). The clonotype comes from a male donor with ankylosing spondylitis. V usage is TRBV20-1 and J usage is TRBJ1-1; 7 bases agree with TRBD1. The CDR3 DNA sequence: TGCAGTGCTTCAGGGGGGCACACTGAAGCTTTCTTT. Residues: CSASGGHTEAFF.